This is a list of T cell receptor beta chains from one sample in a study of neurological immune-mediated disorders. TCRdb itself ran the 5' RACE reads through MiXCR, one entry per CDR3 protein. Of over 60,000 distinct CDR3 sequences detected, 4.5% to 6.5% appear once; the ten largest clones hold approximately 2.2%. What was sequenced was PBMCs. Every receptor here comes from a woman between 25 and 40 years old with multiple sclerosis. CDR3s include the opening cysteine and the closing phenylalanine or tryptophan. D genes are given only for firm matches. Rows may omit the clone size; those that give it use once, few, many or a size class.

d_gene: TRBD1
v_gene: TRBV4-1
j_gene: TRBJ2-1
abundance: many
CDR3nt: TGCGCCAGCAGCCAAGATCCGGGACAGGGAAGCTCCTACAATGAGCAGTTCTTC
CDR3aa: CASSQDPGQGSSYNEQFF

d_gene: TRBD1
v_gene: TRBV20-1
j_gene: TRBJ1-5
abundance: many
CDR3nt: TGCAGTGGGAAGACAGGGGAATGGGAGCCCCAGCATTTT
CDR3aa: CSGKTGEWEPQHF

d_gene: NA
v_gene: TRBV24-1
j_gene: TRBJ1-1
abundance: many
CDR3nt: TGTGCCACCAGTGACTCAGCTAACACTGAAGCTTTCTTT
CDR3aa: CATSDSANTEAFF

d_gene: NA
v_gene: TRBV20-1
j_gene: TRBJ1-5
abundance: many
CDR3nt: TGCAGTGCTAGCGTAGGGGGAGGCAATCAGCCCCAGCATTTT
CDR3aa: CSASVGGGNQPQHF

d_gene: TRBD1
v_gene: TRBV7-6
j_gene: TRBJ2-3
abundance: many
CDR3nt: TGTGCCAGCAGCACCCGGGACAGTTCTCTTGGCACAGATACGCAGTATTTT
CDR3aa: CASSTRDSSLGTDTQYF

d_gene: NA
v_gene: TRBV12-3/TRBV12-4
j_gene: TRBJ2-1
abundance: many
CDR3nt: TGTGCCAGCTGGAGTCGGCCACGCGGTGAGCAGTTCTTC
CDR3aa: CASWSRPRGEQFF

d_gene: TRBD1
v_gene: TRBV20-1
j_gene: TRBJ2-2
abundance: many
CDR3nt: TGCAGTGCTAGGCCTTCCAGGGGGAGGAACACCGGGGAGCTGTTTTTT
CDR3aa: CSARPSRGRNTGELFF

d_gene: NA
v_gene: TRBV28
j_gene: TRBJ2-7
abundance: NA
CDR3nt: TGTGCCACCCGATTAGGGAAATTAGAGCAGTACTTC
CDR3aa: CATRLGKLEQYF

d_gene: NA
v_gene: TRBV3-1
j_gene: TRBJ1-1
abundance: many
CDR3nt: TGTGCCAGCAGCCAATCAGGGTTGGAAGCTTTCTTT
CDR3aa: CASSQSGLEAFF

d_gene: TRBD1
v_gene: TRBV7-8
j_gene: TRBJ1-5
abundance: many
CDR3nt: TGTGCCAGCAGCTTAGCGGCACGCAGGGGGGCAACCAATAGCAATCAGCCCCAGCATTTT
CDR3aa: CASSLAARRGATNSNQPQHF

d_gene: NA
v_gene: TRBV7-6
j_gene: TRBJ2-3
abundance: many
CDR3nt: TGTGCCAGCAGCTCAGGGACAACAGATACGCAGTATTTT
CDR3aa: CASSSGTTDTQYF

d_gene: NA
v_gene: TRBV5-1
j_gene: TRBJ2-3
abundance: NA
CDR3nt: NA
CDR3aa: CASSVAGGSNTDTQYF

d_gene: NA
v_gene: TRBV7-6
j_gene: TRBJ2-3
abundance: many
CDR3nt: TGTGCCAGCAGCTTAGGAGGGCCGTTCGACGGTGGGTTGGATACGCAGTATTTT
CDR3aa: CASSLGGPFDGGLDTQYF

d_gene: NA
v_gene: TRBV5-1
j_gene: TRBJ2-1
abundance: many
CDR3nt: TGCGCCAGCAGCTACAGACTGGGTAGCTCCTACAATGAGCAGTTCTTC
CDR3aa: CASSYRLGSSYNEQFF

d_gene: NA
v_gene: TRBV5-1
j_gene: TRBJ2-1
abundance: many
CDR3nt: TGCGCCAGCAGACGGGGGGCCCTACTCTACAATGAGCAGTTCTTC
CDR3aa: CASRRGALLYNEQFF

d_gene: NA
v_gene: TRBV20-1
j_gene: TRBJ1-5
abundance: many
CDR3nt: TGCAGTGCTAAAAAGGATAATACAGGAGGTCAGCCCCAGCATTTT
CDR3aa: CSAKKDNTGGQPQHF

d_gene: NA
v_gene: TRBV5-1
j_gene: TRBJ2-1
abundance: NA
CDR3nt: TGCGCCAGCAGCGGAGAGCCGGGTGACAATGAGCAGTTCTTC
CDR3aa: CASSGEPGDNEQFF

d_gene: TRBD1
v_gene: TRBV3-1
j_gene: TRBJ1-1
abundance: NA
CDR3nt: TGTGCCAGCAGCCAAAGGACAGGGAACACTGAAGCTTTCTTT
CDR3aa: CASSQRTGNTEAFF

d_gene: NA
v_gene: TRBV4-1
j_gene: TRBJ1-5
abundance: many
CDR3nt: TGCGCCAGCAGCCAAGAGAGTGGAATTCATAGCAATCAGCCCCAGCATTTT
CDR3aa: CASSQESGIHSNQPQHF

d_gene: NA
v_gene: TRBV20-1
j_gene: TRBJ2-7
abundance: many
CDR3nt: TGCAGTGCTAGAGATAGTCCGCGGGACGAGCAGTACTTC
CDR3aa: CSARDSPRDEQYF

d_gene: NA
v_gene: TRBV7-3
j_gene: TRBJ1-1
abundance: many
CDR3nt: TGTGCCAGCAGCTTTAAGGGGGGAACTGAAGCTTTCTTT
CDR3aa: CASSFKGGTEAFF

d_gene: TRBD1
v_gene: TRBV5-1
j_gene: TRBJ2-2
abundance: few
CDR3nt: TGCGCCAGCAGCTCACAGGGGAATTCCGGGGAGCTGTTTTTT
CDR3aa: CASSSQGNSGELFF

d_gene: NA
v_gene: TRBV6-1
j_gene: TRBJ2-2
abundance: many
CDR3nt: TGTGCCAGCAGTGGAGTTAACACCGGGGAGCTGTTTTTT
CDR3aa: CASSGVNTGELFF

d_gene: NA
v_gene: TRBV12-5
j_gene: TRBJ2-4
abundance: many
CDR3nt: TGTGCTAGTGGTGATACAGGGAGCCAAAACATTCAGTACTTC
CDR3aa: CASGDTGSQNIQYF

d_gene: TRBD1
v_gene: TRBV5-1
j_gene: TRBJ1-4
abundance: many
CDR3nt: TGCGCCAGCAGCTACGGGACTTCGACAGGGGATGAAAAACTGTTTTTT
CDR3aa: CASSYGTSTGDEKLFF

d_gene: NA
v_gene: TRBV11-2
j_gene: TRBJ1-2
abundance: many
CDR3nt: TGTGCCAGCAGCTTAGGGGGGAATGGCTACACCTTC
CDR3aa: CASSLGGNGYTF

d_gene: NA
v_gene: TRBV7-8
j_gene: TRBJ2-7
abundance: many
CDR3nt: TGTGCCAGCAGCTTGGGTGGACAGAACTACGAGCAGTACTTC
CDR3aa: CASSLGGQNYEQYF

d_gene: TRBD2
v_gene: TRBV20-1
j_gene: TRBJ2-7
abundance: few
CDR3nt: TGCAGTGCTAGGTTAGCGGGAGTCTCCTACGAGCAGTACTTC
CDR3aa: CSARLAGVSYEQYF

d_gene: NA
v_gene: TRBV20-1
j_gene: TRBJ2-3
abundance: many
CDR3nt: TGCAGTGCTAGAGGGTCGTGGCGCGCCCCGGATACGCAGTATTTT
CDR3aa: CSARGSWRAPDTQYF